A single sample gave rise to the 3 T cell receptor beta chains below, sequenced in a study of T cells expressing NK-cell markers. Using the 5' RACE reads, TCRdb records one entry per CDR3 protein without DNA. The sample table includes 350,000 to 400,000 distinct CDR3 sequences. The material sequenced was blood T cells: a sorted CD56 or NKG2C T cell subset, CD4+ or CD8+ T cells, or bulk PBMC T cells (not recorded which). The source is a woman aged 45-59 years in good health.

This chain connects TRBV7-9 to TRBJ1-5; the D gene TCRdb calls, TRBD1, cannot be checked with no DNA. The CDR3 length is 14 residues. Germline-derived CDR1 and CDR2 are SEHNR and FQNEAQ (reference sequence). This CDR3 reads CASSLQGNNQPQHF.

The CDR3 protein is CASSKGAGGTYGYTF. The chain carries TRBV12-3 or TRBV12-4 and TRBJ1-2; the D gene TCRdb calls, TRBD1, cannot be checked with no DNA. The CDR3 is 15 residues long.

This chain uses TRBV27 with TRBJ2-3; TCRdb gives TRBD2 as the D gene, but with no DNA this cannot be confirmed. This CDR3 has 15 amino acids. Germline V lookup: CDR1 MNHEY, CDR2 SMNVEV (reference sequence). The CDR3 sequence is CASSPGLARTDTQYF.